These 20 T cell receptor beta chains share one sample of origin, sequenced in a study of OX40 agonist ivuxolimab in advanced cancers. Some clones are missing from TCRdb's copy, which holds only in-frame ones; the method was immunoSEQ multiplex PCR. This sample carries some 77,000 clones, around 88% of them seen once, and the ten largest clones take about 0.73%. The source material was CD4+ or CD8+ T cells sorted from blood, sampled in a trial of the OX40 agonist ivuxolimab. Receptor source: an adult with an advanced solid tumor such as melanoma, head and neck, liver or kidney cancer.

As concerns this clone: The junction shows a germline mismatch at one end, possibly a read error. V is TRBV10-3 and J is TRBJ1-1; 7 nucleotides agree with TRBD1. This CDR3 is built from 15 residues. Germline loops: CDR1 ENHRY, CDR2 SYGVKD. The DNA of the CDR3 is TGTGCCATCAGTGAGGGCAGGGGGGGTCAGACTGCAGCTTTCTTT. Its protein is CAISEGRGGQTAAFF.

The chain has TRBV5-1 and TRBJ2-3; D might be TRBD1 or TRBD2, each matching 5 bases. The CDR3 has 11 amino acids. V dropped 5 bases and J dropped 4 bases, with 5 bases sitting between them. Germline loops: CDR1 SGHRS, CDR2 YFSETQ. The CDR3: CASRGADTQYF. The CDR3 DNA follows: TGCGCCAGCAGGGGGGCAGATACGCAGTATTTT.

This clone was counted between two and nine times. The CDR3, as DNA: TGTGCCAGCAGTAAACTCCAGGGTTTTCAGCCCCAGCATTTT. This codes for CASSKLQGFQPQHF. The chain combines TRBV6-5 with TRBJ1-5; weak D call: TRBD1 (5 bases). Trimming cost V 5 bases and J 6 bases, with 14 bases left between them. The CDR3 totals 14 residues. Germline lookup yields CDR1 MNHEY and CDR2 SVGAGI.

V is TRBV28 and J is TRBJ2-7; D is ambiguous. Trimming left V 3 bases short and J 0 bases short, with 9 bases between. The germline V gene has CDR1 MDHEN and CDR2 SYDVKM. The CDR3 has 14 residues. The CDR3 DNA sequence: TGTGCCAGCAGTTTTGGCGGCACCTCCTACGAGCAGTACTTC. It translates to CASSFGGTSYEQYF.

V and J are TRBV6-5 and TRBJ2-1; D gene uncertain. The CDR3 spans 16 residues. Germline loops: CDR1 MNHEY, CDR2 SVGAGI. The germline V and J ends were trimmed by 0 bases and 0 bases, with 9 bases remaining between them. CDR3 region: CASSYSLLSSYNEQFF. The DNA of the CDR3 is TGTGCCAGCAGTTACTCGCTACTTAGCTCCTACAATGAGCAGTTCTTC.

The J gene is TRBJ1-4, the V gene TRBV18; D call uncertain. This CDR3 region has 16 residues. V dropped 0 bases and J dropped 2 bases, with 10 bases sitting between them. Germline loops: CDR1 KGHSH, CDR2 LQKENI. The CDR3 coding sequence is TGTGCCAGCTCACCACCCGGGCACTCCACTAATGAAAAACTGTTTTTT. Amino acid sequence: CASSPPGHSTNEKLFF.

The chain is built from TRBV11-2 and TRBJ2-7; D ambiguous. V lost 1 base, J lost 7 bases, and 14 bases lay in between. Germline V gene sequence: CDR1 SGHAT, CDR2 FQNNGV. CDR3 length equals 14 residues. The CDR3 coding sequence is TGTGCCAGCAGCTTAGCGCGCTATGCTACTGAGCAGTACTTC. It encodes CASSLARYATEQYF.

The V and J genes are TRBV6-5 and TRBJ1-4; tentatively, D is TRBD1 (6 bases). V shed 6 bases and J shed 4 bases, with 12 bases lying between them. This CDR3 region has 14 residues. Per germline, CDR1 MNHEY and CDR2 SVGAGI. The CDR3 loop reads CASRIQGINEKLFF. The CDR3 DNA sequence: TGTGCCAGCAGGATTCAGGGGATTAATGAAAAACTGTTTTTT.

On this clone: This probably arose from a read error, given a far larger clone one base away. This sample also contains other DNA sequences that code for the same CDR3. The rearrangement uses TRBV6-5 and TRBJ1-6; 9 bases match TRBD1. With V trimmed by 0 bases and J by 8 bases, 2 bases remained unmatched. Germline V gene sequence: CDR1 MNHEY, CDR2 SVGAGI. The CDR3 consists of 15 residues. This CDR3 is CASSYSRTGDSPLHF. Here the CDR3 DNA reads TGTGCCAGCAGTTACTCTCGGACAGGGGATTCACCCCTCCACTTT.

The chain has TRBV5-1 and TRBJ2-3; 14 nucleotides match TRBD2. The junction had 5 bases not matched to a gene; V was cut back by 4 bases and J by 1 base. There are 17 residues in the CDR3. The germline gives CDR1 SGHRS, CDR2 YFSETQ. CDR3 DNA sequence: TGCGCCAGCAGCCCAAGGACTAGCGGGGGGCGCACAGATACGCAGTATTTT. Protein: CASSPRTSGGRTDTQYF. Full variable domain (missing parts from reference TRBV5-1 and TRBJ2-3): KAGVTQTPRYLIKTRGQQVTLSCSPISGHRSVSWYQQTPGQGLQFLFEYFSETQRNKGNFPGRFSGRQFSNSRSEMNVSTLELGDSALYLCASSPRTSGGRTDTQYFGPGTRLTVL.

V and J are TRBV12-5 and TRBJ2-5; D unclear. The CDR3 sequence is 13 residues long. Germline V lookup: CDR1 LGHNT, CDR2 FRNRAP. V shed 1 base and J shed 5 bases, with 8 bases lying between them. The CDR3 sequence: CASGLGAGETQYF. CDR3 in DNA: TGTGCTAGTGGTTTGGGCGCTGGGGAGACCCAGTACTTC.

The V call is TRBV5-1, the J call TRBJ1-4; no reliable D call. Germline V CDR1 and CDR2: SGHRS, YFSETQ. Trimming left V 2 bases short and J 0 bases short, with 11 bases between. The CDR3 is 16 residues long. The CDR3 protein is CASSFQGIATNEKLFF. CDR3 sequence (DNA): TGCGCCAGCAGCTTTCAAGGGATCGCAACTAATGAAAAACTGTTTTTT.

The chain has TRBV11-3 and TRBJ1-1, with 8 bases identical to TRBD1. CDR3 length: 15 residues. The ends lost 5 bases at V and 0 bases at J; junction bases unmatched: 5. Germline CDR1 is SGHNT and CDR2 is YENEEA. The DNA of the CDR3 is TGTGCCAGCAGCGGCAGGGGGCCCATGAACACTGAAGCTTTCTTT. Translating gives CASSGRGPMNTEAFF.

V gene TRBV5-4 combines with J gene TRBJ1-1; TRBD1 might be the D (5 bases). The CDR3 consists of 14 residues. V lost 6 bases and J 5 bases, leaving 17 bases between the germline ends. CDR1 is SGHNT, CDR2 YYREEE, per germline (reference sequence). CDR3 amino acids: CASTPARGNTEAFF. CDR3 in DNA: TGTGCCAGCACACCAGCGAGGGGTAATACTGAAGCTTTCTTT. Supplemented by reference TRBV5-4 and TRBJ1-1, the full variable domain reads ETGVTQSPTHLIKTRGQQVTLRCSSQSGHNTVSWYQQALGQGPQFIFQYYREEENGRGNFPPRFSGLQFPNYSSELNVNALELDDSALYLCASTPARGNTEAFFGQGTRLTVV.

This chain connects TRBV9 to TRBJ2-2; D is perhaps TRBD2 (7 bases). The germline V and J ends were trimmed by 0 bases and 7 bases, with 19 bases remaining between them. Germline-derived CDR1 and CDR2 are SGDLS and YYNGEE. This CDR3 region has 17 residues. As DNA, the CDR3 is TGTGCCAGCAGCGTAGGTCGGGGGGCGCAATCATACGGGGAGCTGTTTTTT. This gives the protein CASSVGRGAQSYGELFF.

The V call is TRBV2, the J call TRBJ1-1; D is ambiguous. The CDR3 length is 13 residues. From germline, CDR1 is SNHLY and CDR2 FYNNEI. With 7 bases removed from V and 1 base from J, the gap between germline ends came to 10 bases. The CDR3 sequence: CASTQNPNTEAFF. CDR3 nucleotides: TGTGCCAGCACCCAAAACCCGAACACTGAAGCTTTCTTT.

CDR3 residues: CSVESRDRGGEQYF. The CDR3 DNA sequence: TGCAGCGTTGAATCGCGGGACAGGGGGGGCGAGCAGTACTTC. This chain joins TRBV29-1 and TRBJ2-7; the match to TRBD1 covers 11 bases. The CDR3 runs 14 residues. The germline CDR1 and CDR2 sequences are SQVTM and ANQGSEA. V was clipped by 2 bases and J by 6 bases; unmatched bases: 6.

This chain links TRBV10-3 with TRBJ2-7; 7 bases align to TRBD2. V shed 8 bases and J 3 bases; nucleotides not matched to a gene: 7. The CDR3 sequence is 13 residues long. Germline CDR1 reads ENHRY; CDR2 reads SYGVKD. CDR3 nucleotides: TGTGCCATCGGGGGGGAAAAAGGCTACGAGCAGTACTTC. Protein: CAIGGEKGYEQYF.

V is TRBV4-1 and J is TRBJ2-5; possible D gene TRBD1, 5 bases. Germline V CDR1 and CDR2: MGHRA, YSYEKL. Trimming took 0 bases from V and 5 from J, leaving 16 bases between them. The CDR3 length is 16 residues. As DNA, the CDR3 is TGCGCCAGCAGCCAAGATCAGGGTGCCATAGAGGAGACCCAGTACTTC. Translating gives CASSQDQGAIEETQYF.

This chain uses TRBV19 with TRBJ1-1; 9 bases map to TRBD1. Germline V gene data show CDR1 as LNHDA and CDR2 as SQIVND (reference sequence). The V and J ends lost 2 bases and 10 bases, in that order; junction bases with no gene match: 5. The CDR3 contains 13 residues. DNA for the CDR3: TGTGCCAGTAGTATAAACAGGGGGCTGGTAGCTTTCTTT. This codes for CASSINRGLVAFF.